This entry lists 31 T cell receptor beta chains sequenced from one sample in a study of OX40 agonist ivuxolimab in advanced cancers. Receptor amplification or capture employed the immunoSEQ multiplex PCR assay. The source is immuneACCESS, and TCRdb retained only in-frame sequences with V and J called. Part of the clones is not carried over; for the studies checked, unresolved V genes explain less than half of this, and the remainder is unexplained. Present in this sample are tens of thousands of clones, 88% of which were seen just once. The top ten hold 0.67% of the sample. Sequencing used CD4+ or CD8+ T cells sorted from blood, obtained in a trial of the OX40 agonist ivuxolimab. All receptors come from an adult with an advanced solid tumor such as melanoma, head and neck, liver or kidney cancer.

V usage is TRBV10-3 and J usage is TRBJ2-6; 8 bases agree with TRBD1. Per the germline V gene, CDR1 is ENHRY and CDR2 is SYGVKD. The CDR3 spans 18 residues. V shed 3 bases, J shed 0 bases, and the junction held 7 bases outside the gene matches. The CDR3 bases are TGTGCCATCAGTGACCGGCAGGGGGCTATCTCTGGGGCCAACGTCCTGACTTTC. It yields the protein CAISDRQGAISGANVLTF.

This chain joins TRBV11-2 and TRBJ1-6; D call uncertain. The CDR3 runs to 14 residues. V dropped 5 bases and J dropped 4 bases, with 9 bases sitting between them. Germline V CDR1 and CDR2: SGHAT, FQNNGV. This CDR3 reads CASSPGFYNSPLHF. The DNA for the CDR3 is TGTGCCAGCAGCCCGGGTTTTTATAATTCACCCCTCCACTTT.

This sequence joins TRBV7-6 and TRBJ2-1; 12 nucleotides align to TRBD1. The ends lost 3 bases at V and 4 bases at J; junction bases unmatched: 7. In germline, CDR1 is SGHVS, CDR2 FNYEAQ. The CDR3 extends over 17 amino acids. CDR3: CASSFGTGGSHYNEQFF. CDR3 coding DNA: TGTGCCAGCAGCTTCGGGACAGGGGGCTCGCATTACAATGAGCAGTTCTTC.

The V gene is TRBV6-5, the J gene TRBJ2-6; 8 nucleotides agree with TRBD1. V shed 6 bases and J 1 base; nucleotides not matched to a gene: 2. CDR3 size: 15 residues. Germline V lookup: CDR1 MNHEY, CDR2 SVGAGI. Written as DNA, the CDR3 is TGTGCCAGCAGCTACAGGGGGTCTGGGGCCAACGTCCTGACTTTC. The encoded protein is CASSYRGSGANVLTF.

This chain links TRBV19 with TRBJ2-6; the D gene is possibly TRBD1 (5 bases). CDR1 and CDR2 (germline): LNHDA, SQIVND (reference sequence). The CDR3 spans 17 residues. V was pared by 7 bases and J by 0 bases, with 16 bases between. The chain's CDR3 is CASTKILDSSGANVLTF. The CDR3 DNA reads as TGTGCCAGTACTAAAATCCTAGACAGCTCTGGGGCCAACGTCCTGACTTTC. The whole variable domain, filled in from reference TRBV19 and TRBJ2-6, reads DGGITQSPKYLFRKEGQNVTLSCEQNLNHDAMYWYRQDPGQGLRLIYYSQIVNDFQKGDIAEGYSVSREKKESFPLTVTSAQKNPTAFYLCASTKILDSSGANVLTFGAGSRLTVL.

The V and J genes are TRBV5-5 and TRBJ2-7; 10 positions match TRBD1. The germline V gene has CDR1 SGHKS and CDR2 YYEKEE (reference sequence). V was clipped by 5 bases and J by 0 bases; unmatched bases: 8. The CDR3 is made up of 16 amino acids. The CDR3 DNA reads TGTGCCAGCAGTAGGACAGGGGGTTCCTCCTCCTACGAGCAGTACTTC. Amino acids: CASSRTGGSSSYEQYF.

The V gene is TRBV19, the J gene TRBJ1-4, with D possibly being TRBD1 (5 bases). CDR1 LNHDA and CDR2 SQIVND come from the germline V gene (reference sequence). The V end lost 1 base, the J end lost 0 bases, and 18 bases lay between the germline ends. The length of the CDR3 is 19 residues. In DNA, the CDR3 is TGTGCCAGTAGTATAGGGATGGGACGCGGGAGCGCAACTAATGAAAAACTGTTTTTT. Protein: CASSIGMGRGSATNEKLFF.

V gene TRBV7-9 combines with J gene TRBJ1-1; D is perhaps TRBD1 (5 bases). The CDR3 loop spans 13 amino acids. CDR1 and CDR2 (germline): SEHNR, FQNEAQ (reference sequence). Trimming pared 7 bases from V and 1 base from J, leaving 10 bases between. CDR3 residues: CASNAQGNTEAFF. In nucleotides, the CDR3 is TGTGCCAGCAACGCTCAGGGGAACACTGAAGCTTTCTTT.

The chain combines TRBV5-4 with TRBJ2-5, with D possibly being TRBD1 (6 bases). The germline CDR1 and CDR2 sequences are SGHNT and YYREEE (reference sequence). The CDR3 is 14 amino acids. Trimming removed 5 bases at V and 3 bases at J, with 14 bases between. The CDR3 coding sequence is TGTGCCAGCAGACCTGGACAGAGCAAAGAGACCCAGTACTTC. Translated, it gives CASRPGQSKETQYF.

This clone was seen once. CDR3 amino acids: CASSLGRTNNYGYTF. CDR3 nucleotides: TGCGCCAGCAGCTTGGGACGGACCAATAACTATGGCTACACCTTC. The chain combines TRBV5-1 with TRBJ1-2; no clear D gene. Per germline, CDR1 SGHRS and CDR2 YFSETQ. Trimming cost V 0 bases and J 1 base, with 10 bases left between them. CDR3 length equals 15 residues.

The rearrangement joins TRBV28 to TRBJ2-3; the match to TRBD2 covers 10 bases. The CDR3 spans 14 residues. The junction had 6 bases not matched to a gene; V was cut back by 6 bases and J by 6 bases. Germline lookup yields CDR1 MDHEN and CDR2 SYDVKM. The CDR3 DNA reads as TGTGCCAGCAGAACAGCGGGAGGGGTGGATACGCAGTATTTT. Protein product: CASRTAGGVDTQYF.

The J gene is TRBJ1-5, the V gene TRBV28; no definite D call. The CDR3 runs 11 residues. Germline CDR1 and CDR2: MDHEN and SYDVKM. The germline V and J ends were trimmed by 8 bases and 11 bases, with 13 bases remaining between them. In nucleotides, the CDR3 is TGTGCCAGCCGGGGAGGTAGGGCCCAGCATTTT. Translation gives CASRGGRAQHF.

The CDR3 DNA sequence: TGTGCCAGCTCACCGGGGCCGGTGAGGGAACGGGAGCAGTACTTC. This codes for CASSPGPVREREQYF. J is TRBJ2-7 and V is TRBV18, with D perhaps assigned TRBD1 or TRBD2 (5 bases each). The CDR3 has 15 amino acids. Germline V gene lookup returns CDR1 KGHSH and CDR2 LQKENI. Trimming cost V 3 bases and J 7 bases, with 19 bases left between them.

This chain uses TRBV7-9 with TRBJ1-1, with D hard to call. The CDR3 spans 15 residues. The germline V gene encodes CDR1 SEHNR and CDR2 FQNEAQ (reference sequence). Deletions cut 1 base from V and 1 base from J, with 10 bases between. The CDR3 here is CASSLVDGKNTEAFF. CDR3 sequence (DNA): TGTGCCAGCAGCTTAGTCGATGGGAAGAACACTGAAGCTTTCTTT. Together with reference TRBV7-9 and TRBJ1-1, the CDR3 gives the full variable domain: DTGVSQNPRHKITKRGQNVTFRCDPISEHNRLYWYRQTLGQGPEFLTYFQNEAQLEKSRLLSDRFSAERPKGSFSTLEIQRTEQGDSAMYLCASSLVDGKNTEAFFGQGTRLTVV.

This clone was detected a few times. This chain joins TRBV5-1 and TRBJ2-2, with TRBD2 as a possible D gene (5 bases). The CDR3 extends over 15 amino acids. The V gene's germline CDR1 is SGHRS and CDR2 YFSETQ. The ends were cut back, 2 bases at V and 0 bases at J, with 8 bases in the middle. The CDR3 is CASSFVGANTGELFF. CDR3 in DNA: TGCGCCAGCAGCTTTGTCGGGGCGAACACCGGGGAGCTGTTTTTT.

V usage is TRBV27 and J usage is TRBJ2-5, with D tentatively TRBD1 or TRBD2 (6 bases each). Germline loops: CDR1 MNHEY, CDR2 SMNVEV (reference sequence). V gave up 3 bases and J gave up 5 bases, with 16 bases separating them. This CDR3 is built from 15 residues. The CDR3, as DNA: TGTGCCAGCAGTTTTGGGGGGCGTTTTAAGGAGACCCAGTACTTC. Amino acids: CASSFGGRFKETQYF.

The CDR3 here is CASSLAGTQDYGYTF. The CDR3 DNA follows: TGTGCCAGCAGCTTAGCAGGAACCCAGGACTATGGCTACACCTTC. This rearrangement joins TRBV7-2 to TRBJ1-2, with D hard to call. The CDR3 is made up of 15 amino acids. The V gene lost 0 bases and the J gene lost 3 bases, with 11 bases spanning the gap. Germline lookup yields CDR1 SGHTA and CDR2 FQGNSA.

The chain is built from TRBV6-1 and TRBJ2-5; 7 bases fit TRBD1. Germline V lookup: CDR1 MNHNS, CDR2 SASEGT. The CDR3 contains 13 residues. The junction had 6 bases not matched to a gene; V was cut back by 6 bases and J by 5 bases. CDR3 amino acids: CASRSGGRETQYF. The DNA for the CDR3 is TGTGCCAGCAGATCAGGGGGTCGGGAGACCCAGTACTTC.

The chain employs TRBV5-6 and TRBJ1-1; no definite D call. The CDR3 is 11 residues long. Trimming removed 4 bases at V and 4 bases at J, with 5 bases between. Per germline, CDR1 SGHDT and CDR2 YYEEEE. The CDR3 region is CASSLGTEAFF. For the CDR3, the DNA is TGTGCCAGCAGCCTTGGCACTGAAGCTTTCTTT.

J is TRBJ2-1 and V is TRBV7-8; 11 bases are a match to TRBD2. This CDR3 is 15 amino acids long. The germline V gene encodes CDR1 SGHVS and CDR2 FQNEAQ. The V segment lost 5 bases and the J segment 8 bases; nucleotides outside the gene matches: 8. This chain's CDR3 is CASSQLAGEVDEQFF. The CDR3 coding sequence is TGTGCCAGCAGCCAACTAGCGGGAGAAGTAGATGAGCAGTTCTTC.

This rearrangement joins TRBV6-4 to TRBJ1-2; TRBD1 agrees at 8 bases. Germline values: CDR1 MRHNA, CDR2 SNTAGT. V was pared by 6 bases and J by 6 bases, with 6 bases of the junction left unmatched. This CDR3 comprises 13 residues. CDR3: CASSKDREHGYTF. CDR3 DNA: TGTGCCAGCAGCAAGGACAGGGAGCATGGCTACACCTTC.

J is TRBJ1-6 and V is TRBV11-3; the D is unclear. This CDR3 is built from 16 residues. Trimming removed 7 bases at V and 7 bases at J, with 20 bases between. Looked up from germline, CDR1 is SGHNT and CDR2 is YENEEA. CDR3 loop: CASTPGEKVDNSPLHF. CDR3 coding DNA: TGTGCCAGCACCCCGGGAGAGAAAGTGGACAATTCACCCCTCCACTTT.

This clone came up once. The rearrangement links TRBV4-1 to TRBJ2-5; no definite D call. Trimming stripped 4 bases from V and 5 bases from J, with 11 bases between. Germline CDR1 MGHRA, CDR2 YSYEKL. The CDR3 loop spans 13 amino acids. CDR3 coding DNA: TGCGCCAGCAGCCCCGAGGAAGGGGAGACCCAGTACTTC. Translating gives CASSPEEGETQYF.

The chain recombines TRBV9 with TRBJ1-2; D ambiguous. CDR3 length: 12 residues. The V gene lost 3 bases and the J gene lost 6 bases, with 9 bases spanning the gap. CDR1 and CDR2 (germline): SGDLS, YYNGEE. The CDR3: CASSDHVNGYTF. The CDR3 DNA is TGTGCCAGCAGCGACCATGTTAATGGCTACACCTTC.

V usage is TRBV30 and J usage is TRBJ1-2; TRBD1 agrees at 8 bases. With V trimmed by 0 bases and J by 4 bases, 7 bases remained unmatched. In germline, CDR1 is GTSNPN, CDR2 SVGIG (reference sequence). CDR3 length: 15 amino acids. The CDR3 spells CAWSVRQGAFYGYTF. CDR3 bases: TGTGCCTGGAGTGTACGGCAGGGGGCTTTCTATGGCTACACCTTC.

The chain combines TRBV28 with TRBJ2-7; perhaps TRBD2 as D (5 bases). The germline gives CDR1 MDHEN, CDR2 SYDVKM. Trimming shortened V by 6 bases and J by 7 bases, and 13 bases separated the two germline ends. CDR3 length: 12 amino acids. This chain's CDR3 is CASRRAPGEQYF. CDR3 sequence (DNA): TGTGCCAGCAGGCGGGCCCCGGGGGAGCAGTACTTC.

This clone was counted only a few times. V gene TRBV6-5 combines with J gene TRBJ2-3; 10 bases line up with TRBD1. The CDR3 length is 15 residues. CDR1 is MNHEY and CDR2 is SVGAGI in the germline V gene. The trim removed 6 bases at V and 1 base at J, leaving 4 bases unmatched. DNA of the CDR3: TGTGCCAGCAGGGCCGGGACAGGGGGCACAGATACGCAGTATTTT. This gives the protein CASRAGTGGTDTQYF.

The chain links TRBV10-3 to TRBJ2-3, with no clear D. The germline V and J ends were trimmed by 1 base and 3 bases, with 11 bases remaining between them. In germline, CDR1 is ENHRY, CDR2 SYGVKD. The CDR3 length is 15 residues. The CDR3 is CAISEFGPSTDTQYF. In DNA, the CDR3 is TGTGCCATCAGTGAGTTTGGACCAAGTACAGATACGCAGTATTTT.

The genes are TRBV19 and TRBJ2-7, with 10 bases aligning to TRBD2. CDR1 and CDR2 (germline): LNHDA, SQIVND (reference sequence). The V gene end was trimmed by 5 bases and the J gene end by 3 bases; junction bases not matched to a gene: 10. The CDR3 covers 16 residues. CDR3 nucleotide sequence: TGTGCCAGTAGTGGGCGACTAGCGGGTGGGTTCTACGAGCAGTACTTC. Protein sequence: CASSGRLAGGFYEQYF.

Concerning this clone itself: One junction end disagrees with the germline gene, perhaps due to a read error. The genes are TRBV15 and TRBJ1-1; D is unresolved. Germline values: CDR1 LNHNV, CDR2 YYDKDF (reference sequence). The CDR3 extends over 15 amino acids. CDR3 sequence reads: CATSRDPGVKTEAFF. CDR3 DNA sequence: TGTGCCACCAGCAGAGATCCTGGGGTGAAGACTGAAGCTTTCTTT.

The J gene is TRBJ1-2, the V gene TRBV14; 7 nucleotides agree with TRBD1. The CDR3 is 15 residues long. The V and J ends lost 0 bases and 8 bases, in that order; junction bases with no gene match: 9. Germline CDR1 reads SGHDN; CDR2 reads FVKESK. CDR3 nucleotides: TGTGCCAGCAGCCAAGACTGGACAGGTTTGCGAGGCTACACCTTC. As protein: CASSQDWTGLRGYTF.